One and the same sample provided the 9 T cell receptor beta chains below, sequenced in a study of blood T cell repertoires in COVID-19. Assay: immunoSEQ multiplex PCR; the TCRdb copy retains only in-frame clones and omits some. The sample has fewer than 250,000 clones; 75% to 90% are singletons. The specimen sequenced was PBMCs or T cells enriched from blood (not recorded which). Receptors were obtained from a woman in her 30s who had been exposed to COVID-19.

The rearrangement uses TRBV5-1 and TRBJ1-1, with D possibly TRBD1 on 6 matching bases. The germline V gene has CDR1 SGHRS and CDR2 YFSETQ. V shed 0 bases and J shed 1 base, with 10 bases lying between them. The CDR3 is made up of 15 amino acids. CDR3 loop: CASSLDAGANTEAFF. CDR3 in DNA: TGCGCCAGCAGCTTGGATGCGGGGGCGAACACTGAAGCTTTCTTT.

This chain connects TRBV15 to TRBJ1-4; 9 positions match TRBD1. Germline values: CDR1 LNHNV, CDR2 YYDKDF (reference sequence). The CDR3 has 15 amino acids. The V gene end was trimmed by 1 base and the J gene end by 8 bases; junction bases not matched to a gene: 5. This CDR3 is CATSRVQGAREKLFF. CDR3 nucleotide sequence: TGTGCCACCAGCAGAGTACAGGGGGCACGGGAAAAACTGTTTTTT.

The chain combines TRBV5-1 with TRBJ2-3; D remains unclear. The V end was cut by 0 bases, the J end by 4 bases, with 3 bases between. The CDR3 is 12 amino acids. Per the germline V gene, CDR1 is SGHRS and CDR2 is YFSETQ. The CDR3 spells CASSLVADTQYF. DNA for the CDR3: TGCGCCAGCAGCTTGGTAGCAGATACGCAGTATTTT.

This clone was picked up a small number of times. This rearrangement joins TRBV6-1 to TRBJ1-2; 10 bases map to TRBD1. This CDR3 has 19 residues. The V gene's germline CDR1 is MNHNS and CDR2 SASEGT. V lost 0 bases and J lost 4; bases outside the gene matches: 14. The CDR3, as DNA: TGTGCCAGCAGTGAAGCTGCTCTTATGGGACAGGGGCTGTCCTATGGCTACACCTTC. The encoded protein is CASSEAALMGQGLSYGYTF.

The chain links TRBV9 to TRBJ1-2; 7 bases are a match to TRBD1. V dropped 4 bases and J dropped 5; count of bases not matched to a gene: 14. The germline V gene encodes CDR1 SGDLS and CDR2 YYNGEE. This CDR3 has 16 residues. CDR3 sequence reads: CASSYGRAGGLYGYTF. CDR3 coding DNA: TGTGCCAGCAGCTACGGGCGCGCAGGGGGTCTTTATGGCTACACCTTC.

This chain's CDR3 is CASSSYQGRNQPQHF. CDR3 nucleotide sequence: TGTGCCAGCAGTTCCTACCAGGGGAGAAATCAGCCCCAGCATTTT. V is TRBV28 and J is TRBJ1-5, with D maybe TRBD1 (6 bases). CDR3 length equals 15 residues. The germline V gene encodes CDR1 MDHEN and CDR2 SYDVKM. Trimming removed 4 bases from V and 4 bases from J, with 14 bases in between.

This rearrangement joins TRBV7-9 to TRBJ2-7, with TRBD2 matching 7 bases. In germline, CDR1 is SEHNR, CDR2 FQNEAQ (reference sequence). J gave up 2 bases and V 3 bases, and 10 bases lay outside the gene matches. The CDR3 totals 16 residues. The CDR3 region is CASSFSLAGVTYEQYF. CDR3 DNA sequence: TGTGCCAGCAGCTTCTCTTTGGCGGGGGTAACCTACGAGCAGTACTTC.

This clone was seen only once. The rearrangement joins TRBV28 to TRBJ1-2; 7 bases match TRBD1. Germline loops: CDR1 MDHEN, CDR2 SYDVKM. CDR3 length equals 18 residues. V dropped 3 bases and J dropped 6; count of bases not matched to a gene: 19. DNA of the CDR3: TGTGCCAGCAGTTTTTACAGGGGCGCCGTGGGGTTTTCGGATGGCTACACCTTC. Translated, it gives CASSFYRGAVGFSDGYTF.

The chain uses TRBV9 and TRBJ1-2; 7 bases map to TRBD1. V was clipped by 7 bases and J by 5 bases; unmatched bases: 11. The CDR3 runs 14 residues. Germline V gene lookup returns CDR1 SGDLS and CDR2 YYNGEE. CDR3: CASGGSGGKYGYTF. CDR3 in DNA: TGTGCCAGCGGAGGGTCAGGGGGGAAGTATGGCTACACCTTC.